This T cell receptor beta chain was sequenced during a study of blood T cell repertoires in COVID-19 (dated by TCRdb to 2019 to 2021). About the full investigation: Samples covering the acute and convalescent phases of COVID-19 were provided by collaborators in the United States, Italy and Spain. Where available, HLA class I and class II types were obtained from metadata supplied by the sample provider rather than from assay-based typing. The sample metadata nearly always contained a de-identified subject ID, COVID-19 status, age in years and sex. The repertoires were made available in a free public database intended to serve as a resource for research on the immune response to SARS-CoV-2. The samples were drawn from the first 160 participants of the ongoing ImmuneRACE study and from some 1,300 subjects provided by 6 global collaborators. The prospective study material was composed of cDNA or gDNA derived from T cells, B-cell-depleted T cells, or PBMCs. The dataset comprised deeply sampled blood TCRbeta repertoires from subjects exposed to, actively infected with, or recovered from COVID-19. Summary of the overall study and its limitations: Clinical and demographic metadata were provided uncurated, with the amount varying by source and participant.

Participants in the prospective study were enrolled through a virtual design, were aged about 18 to 90 years, and lived in some 24 United States geographic areas. Cohort assignment in the prospective study relied on participant-reported clinical history from a screening survey and a study questionnaire. Recovered participants in ImmuneRACE Cohort 3 were defined as having two consecutive negative NP/OP PCR tests, clearance from a healthcare professional, or resolution of symptoms. In the prospective study, mobile phlebotomists collected whole blood, serum and a nasopharyngeal or oropharyngeal swab from each participant. Over a roughly 2-month period, participants in the prospective study had the option of providing additional blood draws and questionnaires. Before DNA extraction, blood samples from the prospective study were shipped at room temperature or frozen. As encoded in the germline V gene (reference sequence), CDR1 is LNHNV while CDR2 is YYDKDF. V and J are trimmed by 0 bases and 5 bases, and the gene matches miss 2 bases of the junction. Counted from cysteine to phenylalanine, this CDR3 has 14 amino acids. The read is trimmed to its CDR3 DNA, 42 bases read in frame from base 1.

Remarks on this clone: Its binding antigen is unknown. No qualities accompany the bases; no much larger clone lies one base away.

TCRbeta CDR3 regions were amplified from genomic DNA by means of the immunoSEQ Assay, a bias-controlled multiplex PCR. Turning to the authors' computational methods: The number of nucleated cells in each sample was estimated from the amplification of reference gene primers within the assay. To quantify the absolute abundance of each unique TCRbeta CDR3 rearrangement, sequence reads were collapsed and filtered. For each sample, productive Simpson clonality was calculated as the square root of Simpson's diversity index across productive rearrangements. TCRdb obtained this table from immuneACCESS and retained in-frame rearrangements with V and J assigned. These tables miss some clones; where compared with another copy, unresolved V genes account for less than half of the shortfall, and the remainder is unexplained. The V and J calls and clone size come from that table; D and trimming were worked out from the DNA. In all, the sample holds about 170,000 clones, and roughly 82% of those were seen once. Of the sample, over 12% is held by the ten largest clones.

Specimen: PBMCs or T cells enriched from blood (not recorded which). The source is a man between 50 and 59 years old who had recovered from COVID-19. Recombination joined TRBV15 with TRBJ2-7; 9 of the junction bases match TRBD1. CDR3 loop: CATSRDNRGHEQYF. The nucleotides are TGTGCCACCAGCAGAGATAACAGGGGGCACGAGCAGTACTTC.